These T cell receptor beta chains were read from a single sample in a study of radiation and T cells in renal cell carcinoma. Measured with immunoSEQ multiplex PCR; TCRdb has only the in-frame clones, and not every one. The sample lists 140,000 to 150,000 clones; around 90% were seen once. The sequencing here drew on blood, taken from a patient whose treatment included radiotherapy and nephrectomy. Source of these receptors: an older woman with renal cell carcinoma. CDR3s include the opening cysteine and the closing phenylalanine or tryptophan. A D gene is named only where the DNA matches it firmly. Expanded clones get a size class; other rows say once, few or many, or leave the size out.

once	TRBV5-4	.	TRBJ2-3	TGTGCCAGCAGCTCTCCTAGCGGCACAGATACGCAGTATTTT	CASSSPSGTDTQYF
.	TRBV7-2	.	TRBJ2-7	TGTGCCAGCAGCTTAGTCGGCGGGCCTTACGAGCAGTACTTC	CASSLVGGPYEQYF
few	TRBV30	.	TRBJ1-4	TGTGCCTGGACTGGGCGGAGACCTAATGAAAAACTGTTTTTT	CAWTGRRPNEKLFF
.	TRBV28	.	TRBJ1-2	TGTGCCAGCAGTTTGTCTCTGAGGGGCTACACCTTC	CASSLSLRGYTF
.	TRBV5-1	TRBD1	TRBJ1-1	TGCGCCAGCAGCTTGGGACAGGGGAGATTTACCACTGAAGCTTTCTTT	CASSLGQGRFTTEAFF
.	TRBV2	TRBD2	TRBJ2-5	TGTGCCAGCAGAATAGAGGCGGGGGGGCAAGAGACCCAGTACTTC	CASRIEAGGQETQYF
.	TRBV5-5	TRBD1	TRBJ2-5	TGTGCCAGCAGCTTAGGACAGGGGGTTTTGGAGACCCAGTACTTC	CASSLGQGVLETQYF
.	TRBV6-1	TRBD1	TRBJ1-2	TGTGCCAGCAGCGAACTGACAGGGACCTATGGCTACACCTTC	CASSELTGTYGYTF
.	TRBV30	.	TRBJ2-3	TGTGCCTGGAGTGTAGGGGATACGCAGTATTTT	CAWSVGDTQYF
.	TRBV6-5	TRBD2	TRBJ2-5	TGTGCCAGCAGGCCCCCCCGGGGGGGGTCGGGGACCCAGTACTTC	CASRPPRGGSGTQYF
.	TRBV6-1	.	TRBJ1-3	TGTGCCAGCAGGGTCTTCGGCGGGAGAAACACCATATATTTT	CASRVFGGRNTIYF
.	TRBV28	.	TRBJ1-5	TGTGCCAGCAGTTTAGGACAGTCTAGCAATCAGCCCCAGCATTTT	CASSLGQSSNQPQHF
.	TRBV4-2	TRBD1	TRBJ1-6	TGTGCCAGCAGCGCCTCCGGGACAGGGGTTACTTCACCCCTCCACTTT	CASSASGTGVTSPLHF
.	TRBV19	TRBD1	TRBJ2-5	TGTGCCAGTAGTATAGATGGGACAGGGGCAGAGACCCAGTACTTC	CASSIDGTGAETQYF